This record covers a single T cell receptor beta chain. Its antigen is unidentified. Sequencing used immunoSEQ multiplex PCR; TCRdb keeps in-frame clones, though not all of them. Of around 20,000 clones in the sample, over 75% were seen once. The germline V and J ends were trimmed by 7 bases and 3 bases, with 20 bases remaining between them. The CDR3 runs 16 residues. Germline assignment: CDR1 SGHVS and CDR2 FQNEAQ. This entry comes from a study of T cell clones after liver transplantation. Sorting of unstimulated PBMCs yielded separate CD3+CD4+ and CD3+CD8+ fractions. Notes on the study in general: Circulating graft-donor-reactive CD4 TCRbeta sequences fell significantly post-transplant in most of the 8 subjects.

This sequence joins TRBV7-8 and TRBJ2-3; TRBD1 or TRBD2 may be the D gene (6 bases each). The source was CD8+ T cells from blood, collected before liver transplant. This clonotype was obtained from a human donor who received a liver transplant. Here the CDR3 DNA reads TGTGCCAGCACCCTAGGGGGGACTTACGTTACAGATACGCAGTATTTT. It codes for CASTLGGTYVTDTQYF.